A single sample is the source of the 17 T cell receptor beta chains below, sequenced in a study of blood T cells in healthy people across ages (dated by TCRdb to 2013 to 2016). Libraries were made using 5' RACE. The reads were generated on an Illumina HiSeq 2500. A second about 7 to 11 cycle PCR used a sample-barcoded 5' primer and a J-beta primer mix. The public reads were run again by TCRdb, first through fastp at Q25 and then through MiXCR, and only productive beta chains were kept. Under each unique CDR3 protein, matching rows form one entry showing the most common genes and DNA. The sample data list approximately 360,000 distinct CDR3 sequences, and more than 45% of these were observed just once. The ten biggest clones cover 50% to 65% of the sample. Sample: blood. These receptor sequences come from a man aged 60 to 69 in good health.

This clonotype appeared a single time. The genes are TRBV7-2 and TRBJ2-1; TRBD1 agrees at 8 bases. The J segment lost 7 bases and the V segment lost 4 bases, leaving 6 bases of the junction unmatched. The CDR3 has 14 residues. Germline CDR1 is SGHTA and CDR2 is FQGNSA. In nucleotides, the CDR3 is TGTGCCAGCAGCTCCCAACAGGGGGTAAATGAGCAGTTCTTC. This sequence encodes CASSSQQGVNEQFF.

The CDR3 protein is CASGTSTGFYEQYF. DNA of the CDR3: TGTGCCAGCGGTACCTCGACAGGGTTCTACGAGCAGTACTTC. This chain uses TRBV28 with TRBJ2-4; TRBD1 matches at 7 bases. The end of the DNA aligns better with TRBJ2-7, so the J call may be wrong. The CDR3 runs 14 residues. CDR1 MDHEN and CDR2 SYDVKM come from the germline V gene.

This rearrangement joins TRBV6-6 to TRBJ1-1, with D unclear. The CDR3 is made up of 13 amino acids. Germline loops: CDR1 MNHNY, CDR2 SVGAGI (reference sequence). The V gene lost 4 bases and the J gene lost 2 bases, with 8 bases spanning the gap. CDR3 coding DNA: TGTGCCAGCAGTTCCCAAATAAACACTGAAGCTTTCTTT. Translating it yields CASSSQINTEAFF.

In the case of this clonotype: The germline gene is not matched at one end of the junction; a read error may be the cause. V usage is TRBV2 and J usage is TRBJ1-2; TRBD1 might be the D (5 bases). The CDR3 loop spans 13 amino acids. CDR1 is SNHLY and CDR2 is FYNNEI in the germline V gene. In nucleotides, the CDR3 is TGTGCCAGCAATCCGGGGGGAATGGGCGGCTACACCTTT. Protein: CASNPGGMGGYTF.

This clonotype has more than one count but fewer than ten. The chain combines TRBV6-5 with TRBJ2-7; D is undetermined. With 6 bases removed from V and 0 bases from J, the gap between germline ends came to 12 bases. CDR3 size: 14 residues. Germline V gives CDR1 MNHEY, CDR2 SVGAGI. The CDR3 DNA is TGTGCCAGCAGCCCCCCCGGTTACTCCTACGAGCAGTACTTC. Encoded protein: CASSPPGYSYEQYF.

This clonotype was seen at least ten times. The rearrangement links TRBV4-3 to TRBJ1-1, with unresolved D. Germline V gene data show CDR1 as LGHNA and CDR2 as YSLEER. The CDR3 is 14 amino acids. V shed 0 bases and J shed 1 base, with 6 bases lying between them. This CDR3 is CASSQDQRNTEAFF. The CDR3 DNA reads as TGCGCCAGCAGCCAAGATCAGAGGAACACTGAAGCTTTCTTT.

CDR3: CASSAGSNNYGYTF. In DNA, the CDR3 is TGTGCCAGCAGCGCGGGCTCGAATAACTATGGCTACACCTTC. The V call is TRBV11-2, the J call TRBJ1-2; D is uncertain. Germline V gives CDR1 SGHAT, CDR2 FQNNGV. The CDR3 loop spans 14 amino acids. Trimming stripped 5 bases from V and 1 base from J, with 11 bases between.

The chain is built from TRBV20-1 and TRBJ2-1; TRBD2 matches 8 bases. In germline, CDR1 is DFQATT, CDR2 SNEGSKA (reference sequence). The CDR3 consists of 14 residues. After removal of 7 bases from V and 6 bases from J, the junction contained 11 bases not matched to a gene. In nucleotides, the CDR3 is TGCAGTGGATTAATCGGGAGGGCCATCAATGAGCAGTTCTTC. It codes for CSGLIGRAINEQFF.

J is TRBJ2-5 and V is TRBV7-2; D is uncertain. Gene TRBJ2-7 matches the end of the DNA better, so the J call may be wrong. Germline V gives CDR1 SGHTA, CDR2 FQGNSA. This CDR3 is built from 15 residues. The CDR3 nucleotides read TGTGCCAGCAGCCTAGAGTTGGGGTTTGGGGACGAGCAGTACTTC. Residues: CASSLELGFGDEQYF.

The rearrangement uses TRBV20-1 and TRBJ2-5, with D unresolved. There are 14 residues in the CDR3. Deletions cut 4 bases from V and 3 bases from J, with 15 bases between. From germline, CDR1 is DFQATT and CDR2 SNEGSKA (reference sequence). For the CDR3, the DNA is TGCAGTGCTATCTTAACAGCTACTAAAGAGACCCAGTACTTC. Translated: CSAILTATKETQYF.

The chain combines TRBV20-1 with TRBJ2-3; D possibly uses TRBD1 or TRBD2 (7 bases each). CDR1 and CDR2 from the germline V gene are DFQATT and SNEGSKA (reference sequence). V was trimmed by 4 bases and J by 4 bases, leaving 21 bases between them. The CDR3 spans 16 residues. CDR3 DNA sequence: TGCAGTGCTACCTACTGGGAGGGGGCGGGGGCAGATACGCAGTATTTT. Its protein product is CSATYWEGAGADTQYF.

This clonotype is a singleton in its sample. V is TRBV28 and J is TRBJ2-7; the match to TRBD1 covers 8 bases. The CDR3 spans 15 residues. Germline V CDR1 and CDR2: MDHEN, SYDVKM. V lost 7 bases to trimming and J lost 2 bases; unmatched junction nucleotides: 10. This CDR3 reads CASTPRDRTPYEQYF. The CDR3, as DNA: TGTGCCAGCACCCCGAGGGACAGGACACCCTACGAGCAGTACTTC.

The chain's CDR3 is CASSPGQGGNQPQHF. The CDR3 DNA reads TGTGCCAGCAGCCCGGGACAGGGGGGAAATCAGCCCCAGCATTTT. V is TRBV3-1 and J is TRBJ1-5; 11 nucleotides align to TRBD1. The CDR3 loop spans 15 amino acids. Germline V gene data show CDR1 as LGHDT and CDR2 as YNNKEL (reference sequence). V was clipped by 4 bases and J by 4 bases; unmatched bases: 3.

The chain is built from TRBV28 and TRBJ1-2; perhaps TRBD1 as D (6 bases). Per the germline V gene, CDR1 is MDHEN and CDR2 is SYDVKM. This CDR3 comprises 13 residues. V gave up 6 bases and J gave up 4 bases, with 12 bases separating them. CDR3 DNA sequence: TGTGCCAGCAGGATACAGGGAGGCTATGGCTACACCTTC. Its protein product is CASRIQGGYGYTF.

The V and J genes are TRBV7-2 and TRBJ2-4; no clear D gene. Germline V gene sequence: CDR1 SGHTA, CDR2 FQGNSA. V dropped 0 bases and J dropped 5 bases, with 8 bases sitting between them. This CDR3 is built from 14 residues. The CDR3 reads CASSLARAQNIQYF. DNA for the CDR3: TGTGCCAGCAGCTTAGCCAGAGCACAAAACATTCAGTACTTC.

This chain connects TRBV5-1 to TRBJ2-7; 7 bases fit TRBD2. This CDR3 is built from 14 residues. With 0 bases clipped from V and 5 bases from J, the junction kept 5 bases outside the gene matches. The germline V gene encodes CDR1 SGHRS and CDR2 YFSETQ. CDR3 protein: CASSLDRGVNEQYF. The CDR3 DNA sequence: TGCGCCAGCAGCTTGGATCGGGGGGTCAACGAGCAGTACTTC. Complete variable domain (other parts from reference TRBV5-1 and TRBJ2-7): KAGVTQTPRYLIKTRGQQVTLSCSPISGHRSVSWYQQTPGQGLQFLFEYFSETQRNKGNFPGRFSGRQFSNSRSEMNVSTLELGDSALYLCASSLDRGVNEQYFGPGTRLTVT.

The chain couples TRBV20-1 to TRBJ2-4; D is possibly TRBD1 (6 bases). CDR1 is DFQATT, CDR2 SNEGSKA, per germline (reference sequence). The V and J ends lost 7 bases and 4 bases respectively, with 14 bases between them. The CDR3 extends over 13 amino acids. Here the CDR3 reads CSGARDKKNIQYF. The CDR3 DNA sequence: TGCAGTGGAGCCCGGGACAAAAAAAACATTCAGTACTTC.